This T cell receptor beta chain was sequenced in a study of blood T cell repertoires in COVID-19 (dated by TCRdb to 2020 to 2021). Notes on the research overall: Collaborator samples came from the United States, Italy and Spain and covered acute and convalescent phases of COVID-19. The prospective study material was composed of cDNA or gDNA derived from T cells, B-cell-depleted T cells, or PBMCs. Deeply sampled blood TCRbeta repertoires from subjects exposed to, actively infected with, or recovered from COVID-19 were included in the dataset. The repertoires were released in a freely available public database intended as a resource for research on the immune response to SARS-CoV-2. Samples came from the ongoing ImmuneRACE study (first 160 participants) plus 1,254 subjects from 6 global collaborators. The sample metadata nearly always contained a de-identified subject ID, COVID-19 status, age in years and sex. HLA class I and class II types, where available, came from metadata supplied by the sample provider rather than from assay-based typing. Paper-wide results and their limitations: How much clinical and demographic metadata was included differed by source and by participant, and the metadata was provided uncurated.

The collaborating institutions used their own protocols to collect whole blood in K2EDTA tubes. For TCRbeta analysis, collaborators shipped samples in one of three forms: frozen whole blood, isolated PBMCs, or DNA extracted from either of those sample types. For this clone: Its binding antigen is unknown. Nothing much larger sits one base from this clone, and base qualities are not available.

The immunoSEQ Assay, a bias-controlled multiplex PCR, was used to amplify TCRbeta CDR3 regions from genomic DNA. The published analysis was carried out like this. The number of nucleated cells in each sample was estimated by amplification of reference gene primers within the assay. To quantify the absolute abundance of each unique TCRbeta CDR3 rearrangement, sequence reads were collapsed and filtered. For each sample, productive Simpson clonality was calculated as the square root of Simpson's diversity index over productive rearrangements. Held by TCRdb, this immuneACCESS table contains in-frame sequences only and omits some clones. Under half of the omission traces to an unresolved V gene where checked; the cause of the rest is unknown. That table gives V, J and clone size, and the DNA gave D and trimming. The sample profile shows roughly 62,000 clones; more than 85% of them were found once. The ten largest clones represent roughly 1% of the sample.

V is trimmed back by 0 bases and J by 0 bases, and the junction contains 5 bases that no gene match accounts for. The CDR3 sequence holds 16 residues, the cysteine and phenylalanine included. The CDR3 DNA has 48 bases and is translated from base 1. The germline V gene encodes CDR1 SGHRS and CDR2 YFSETQ. Sequenced material: peripheral blood. The TCR sequence derives from a man in his sixties or seventies with acute or convalescent COVID-19. This chain is built from TRBV5-1 and TRBJ2-7; 8 nucleotides in the junction match TRBD2. The DNA reads as follows: TGCGCCAGCAGCTTGGAGGGACTAGTCCTCTCCTACGAGCAGTACTTC. Its product reads: CASSLEGLVLSYEQYF.